Detailed here is one T cell receptor (beta chain). Its antigen is as yet unknown. The PCR had 60 Vbeta and 13 Jbeta primers. Generated by immunoSEQ multiplex PCR, the TCRdb table keeps only in-frame clones and is missing some. The sample consists of 130,000 or so clones, approximately 67% of them appearing once. The length of the CDR3 is 18 residues. Healthy donors of bone marrow made up the group. The sample is drawn from a study of cytomegalovirus exposure and HLA in healthy donors. Findings and limits, study-wide: Most subjects' HLA-A and HLA-B alleles were reportedly predicted from TCR beta sequences. The authors listed about 170 TCR beta chains as cytomegalovirus-associated.

Sequenced input: PBMCs. The chain couples TRBV7-5 to TRBJ2-2; the table's D call of TRBD2 was not tested on the DNA. TRBV7-5 is classified as a pseudogene. The TCR sequence derives from a woman between 55 and 75 years old in good health and CMV-seronegative. The CDR3 bases are TGTGTCAGAAGCTTAGGGACTAGCGGGAGCGGTTGGGCCGGGGAGCTGTTTTTT. This gives the protein CVRSLGTSGSGWAGELFF.